This section outlines one TCR beta chain sequence together with its context. The antigen remains unidentified. The CDR3 length is 13 residues. V trimming: 5 bases; J trimming: 7 bases; junction bases outside the gene matches: 5. Germline loops: CDR1 LNHDA, CDR2 SQIVND (reference sequence). The record originates from a study of T cells after yellow fever vaccination. Study-level results: The secondary response was weaker but peaked faster, day 5 versus 15.

TCRdb reprocessed the 5' RACE reads with MiXCR, giving one entry per CDR3 protein. The sample records about 400,000 distinct CDR3 sequences, 11% being singletons. The TCR originated in a man aged 18 to 30 who received the YFV17D yellow fever vaccine. The sequences come from PBMCs, collected on the day of the first yellow fever vaccination. V gene TRBV19 combines with J gene TRBJ2-1; the match to TRBD2 covers 7 bases. The CDR3 DNA reads TGTGCCAGTAGTGGGGGAGGGCGGAATGAGCAGTTCTTC. Amino acids: CASSGGGRNEQFF.